A single sample gave rise to the 14 T cell receptor beta chains below, sequenced in a study of T cell clones after liver transplantation (dated by TCRdb to the late 2010s). Per the publication, the time point label means: pre-transplant. Library creation used the immunoSEQ multiplex PCR assay. TCRdb took over this immuneACCESS table, retaining in-frame rearrangements with V and J assigned. Such tables are incomplete; in checked studies, under half of the missing clones stem from an unresolved V gene, and the remainder is unexplained. A total of over 100,000 clones appear in this sample, around 86% of them only once. The top ten hold around 0.94% of the sample. The sequences come from CD4+ T cells from blood, collected before liver transplant. These TCRs come from a human donor who received a liver transplant.

This chain uses TRBV6-6 with TRBJ1-5; D might be TRBD1 (5 bases). CDR1 MNHNY and CDR2 SVGAGI come from the germline V gene (reference sequence). The CDR3 loop spans 14 amino acids. V lost 2 bases to trimming and J lost 7 bases, with 12 bases between them. The chain's CDR3 is CASSYIGQGQPQHF. As DNA, the CDR3 is TGTGCCAGCAGTTACATTGGGCAGGGACAGCCCCAGCATTTT.

V is TRBV7-8 and J is TRBJ2-5, with TRBD2 identical over 9 bases. Germline assignment: CDR1 SGHVS and CDR2 FQNEAQ. The ends lost 5 bases at V and 7 bases at J; junction bases unmatched: 23. This CDR3 has 19 amino acids. CDR3 loop: CASSPQQSGGFRTARTQYF. In nucleotides, the CDR3 is TGTGCCAGCAGCCCTCAGCAGAGCGGGGGGTTCCGAACTGCGCGGACCCAGTACTTC.

The chain combines TRBV7-2 with TRBJ1-5; D is possibly TRBD1 (6 bases). Trimming cost V 1 base and J 7 bases, with 14 bases left between them. This CDR3 has 15 residues. Germline lookup yields CDR1 SGHTA and CDR2 FQGNSA. CDR3 sequence: CASSLVPGAEQPQHF. The CDR3 region has the DNA TGTGCCAGCAGCTTAGTTCCAGGGGCGGAGCAGCCCCAGCATTTT.

With respect to this clone: Different DNA sequences within this sample yield the same CDR3. The CDR3 DNA sequence: TGTGCCAGCAGCCAGGAGGGGACTAGCGGGTACAATGAGCAGTTCTTC. The encoded protein is CASSQEGTSGYNEQFF. The genes are TRBV4-2 and TRBJ2-1; the match to TRBD2 covers 12 bases. Germline trimming cut 3 bases from V and 4 bases from J; bases unmatched to any gene: 4. Germline V gene data show CDR1 as LGHNA and CDR2 as YNFKEQ. CDR3 length: 16 residues.

The chain joins TRBV15 to TRBJ2-7; D might be TRBD1 or TRBD2, each matching 5 bases. Germline loops: CDR1 LNHNV, CDR2 YYDKDF (reference sequence). V was pared by 8 bases and J by 0 bases, with 11 bases between. The CDR3 runs 13 residues. As DNA, the CDR3 is TGTGCCACCGGGGACGGGGACTCCTACGAGCAGTACTTC. Its translation is CATGDGDSYEQYF.

The chain links TRBV5-6 to TRBJ1-1; D is ambiguous. Trimming pared 4 bases from V and 1 base from J, leaving 14 bases between. The CDR3 length is 15 residues. The V gene's germline CDR1 is SGHDT and CDR2 YYEEEE. The CDR3 DNA reads as TGTGCCAGCAGCGGGCTTGTAGTCGGGAACACTGAAGCTTTCTTT. It specifies CASSGLVVGNTEAFF.

This clone was recorded a few times. The same CDR3 can be traced to other DNA sequences in this sample. This chain links TRBV7-2 with TRBJ2-5, with D hard to call. CDR1 is SGHTA and CDR2 is FQGNSA in the germline V gene. V was cut by 1 base and J by 2 bases, with 5 bases left in between. The CDR3 covers 13 residues. The CDR3 DNA reads TGTGCCAGCAGCTTAGTTGGGCAAGAGACCCAGTACTTC. Protein sequence: CASSLVGQETQYF.

The chain links TRBV7-9 to TRBJ1-4; D gene uncertain. The germline V gene has CDR1 SEHNR and CDR2 FQNEAQ (reference sequence). Deletions cut 5 bases from V and 10 bases from J, with 17 bases between. The CDR3 contains 14 residues. CDR3 DNA: TGTGCCAGCAGCCAGGATTTGAACGGCGGAAAACTGTTTTTT. Translation: CASSQDLNGGKLFF.

This clone was counted only a few times. This sequence joins TRBV14 and TRBJ2-1; D not resolved. Germline assignment: CDR1 SGHDN and CDR2 FVKESK. The CDR3 length is 17 residues. Trimming pared 2 bases from V and 0 bases from J, leaving 14 bases between. CDR3 amino acids: CASSQPLAGSSYNEQFF. Written as DNA, the CDR3 is TGTGCCAGCAGCCAACCCCTGGCCGGTAGCTCCTACAATGAGCAGTTCTTC. Full variable domain (outside the CDR3, taken from reference TRBV14 and TRBJ2-1): EAGVTQFPSHSVIEKGQTVTLRCDPISGHDNLYWYRRVMGKEIKFLLHFVKESKQDESGMPNNRFLAERTGGTYSTLKVQPAELEDSGVYFCASSQPLAGSSYNEQFFGPGTRLTVL.

In this sample, this clone turned up once. This sequence joins TRBV5-4 and TRBJ1-4; maybe TRBD1 (6 bases). Germline CDR1 reads SGHNT; CDR2 reads YYREEE (reference sequence). The V end lost 4 bases, the J end lost 5 bases, and 15 bases lay between the germline ends. The CDR3 length is 15 residues. DNA for the CDR3: TGTGCCAGCAGCGGCAAACAGGGCTCGAATGAAAAACTGTTTTTT. It codes for CASSGKQGSNEKLFF.

The chain is built from TRBV6-5 and TRBJ2-7; TRBD2 matches 7 bases. CDR3 size: 13 residues. Germline V gives CDR1 MNHEY, CDR2 SVGAGI. V lost 6 bases, J lost 5 bases, and 7 bases stayed unmatched. The CDR3 bases are TGTGCCAGCAGAGGGCTAGCGGAGAACGAGCAGTACTTC. Translated: CASRGLAENEQYF.

This chain connects TRBV19 to TRBJ1-5; the match to TRBD1 covers 9 bases. The CDR3 runs 13 residues. V shed 6 bases and J 4 bases; nucleotides not matched to a gene: 1. Germline CDR1 is LNHDA and CDR2 is SQIVND (reference sequence). The CDR3: CASRTGGNQPQHF. CDR3 nucleotides: TGTGCCAGTAGGACAGGGGGGAATCAGCCCCAGCATTTT.

The V call is TRBV27, the J call TRBJ2-3; 10 positions match TRBD1. Germline V gives CDR1 MNHEY, CDR2 SMNVEV (reference sequence). The CDR3 totals 17 residues. Germline trimming cut 4 bases from V and 2 bases from J; bases unmatched to any gene: 9. The CDR3 DNA reads TGTGCCAGCAGTTCAGTCCCGGGACAGGGGCCCACAGATACGCAGTATTTT. Amino acids: CASSSVPGQGPTDTQYF.

The J gene is TRBJ2-1, the V gene TRBV2; tentative D call: TRBD2 (6 bases). V dropped 3 bases and J dropped 0 bases, with 9 bases sitting between them. Germline-derived CDR1 and CDR2 are SNHLY and FYNNEI. This CDR3 contains 15 residues. CDR3 residues: CASSDAGSSYNEQFF. Written as DNA, the CDR3 is TGTGCCAGCAGTGACGCGGGGAGCTCCTACAATGAGCAGTTCTTC.